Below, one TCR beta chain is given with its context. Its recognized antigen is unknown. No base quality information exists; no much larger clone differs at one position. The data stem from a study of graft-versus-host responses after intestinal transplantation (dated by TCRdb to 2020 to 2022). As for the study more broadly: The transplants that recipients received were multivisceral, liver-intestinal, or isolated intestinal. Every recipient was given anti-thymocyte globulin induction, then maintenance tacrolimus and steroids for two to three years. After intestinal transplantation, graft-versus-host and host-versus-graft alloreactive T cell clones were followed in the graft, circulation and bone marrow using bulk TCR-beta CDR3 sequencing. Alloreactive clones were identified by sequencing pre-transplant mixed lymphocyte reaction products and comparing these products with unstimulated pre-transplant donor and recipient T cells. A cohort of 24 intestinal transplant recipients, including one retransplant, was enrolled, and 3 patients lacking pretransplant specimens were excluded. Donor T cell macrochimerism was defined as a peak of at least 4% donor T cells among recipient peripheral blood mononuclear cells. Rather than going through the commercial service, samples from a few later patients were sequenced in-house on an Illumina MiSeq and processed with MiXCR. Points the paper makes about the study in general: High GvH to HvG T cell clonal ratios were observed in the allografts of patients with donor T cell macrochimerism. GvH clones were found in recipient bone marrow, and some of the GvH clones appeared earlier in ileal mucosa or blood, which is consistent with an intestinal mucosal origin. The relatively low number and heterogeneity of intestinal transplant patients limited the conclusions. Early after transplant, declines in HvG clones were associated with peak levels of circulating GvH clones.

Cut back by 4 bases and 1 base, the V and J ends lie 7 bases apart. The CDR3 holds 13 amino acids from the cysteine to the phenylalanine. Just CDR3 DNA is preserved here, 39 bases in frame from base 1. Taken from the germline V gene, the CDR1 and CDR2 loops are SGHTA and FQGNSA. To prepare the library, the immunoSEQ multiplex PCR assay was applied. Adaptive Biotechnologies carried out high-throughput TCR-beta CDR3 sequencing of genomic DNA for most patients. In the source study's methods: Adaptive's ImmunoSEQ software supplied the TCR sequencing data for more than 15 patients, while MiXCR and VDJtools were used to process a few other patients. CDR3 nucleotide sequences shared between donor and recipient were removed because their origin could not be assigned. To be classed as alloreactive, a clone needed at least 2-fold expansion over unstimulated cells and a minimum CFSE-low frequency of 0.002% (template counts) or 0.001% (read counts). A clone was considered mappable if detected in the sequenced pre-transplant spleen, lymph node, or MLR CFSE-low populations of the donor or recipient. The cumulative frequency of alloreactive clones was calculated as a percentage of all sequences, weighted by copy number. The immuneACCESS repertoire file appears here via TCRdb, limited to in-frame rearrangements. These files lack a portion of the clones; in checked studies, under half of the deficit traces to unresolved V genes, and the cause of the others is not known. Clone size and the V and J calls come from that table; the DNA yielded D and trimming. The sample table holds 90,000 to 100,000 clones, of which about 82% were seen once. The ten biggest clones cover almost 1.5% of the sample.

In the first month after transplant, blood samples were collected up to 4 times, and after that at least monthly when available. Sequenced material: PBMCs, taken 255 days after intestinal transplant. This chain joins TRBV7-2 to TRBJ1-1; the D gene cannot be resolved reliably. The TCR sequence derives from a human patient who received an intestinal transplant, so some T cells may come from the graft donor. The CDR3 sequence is CASSSFENTEAFF. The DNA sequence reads TGTGCCAGCAGCTCATTTGAGAACACTGAAGCTTTCTTT.